This TCR beta chain is from a study of response to subunit inactivated influenza vaccine. Whole-study results and caveats: Few additional T cells are recruited per seasonal influenza vaccination, authors suggested.

In this sample, this clonotype turned up many times. Its antigen is currently unknown. TCRdb reprocessed the RT-PCR reads with MiXCR, giving one entry per CDR3 protein. The data show 500,000 or so distinct CDR3 sequences, 16% seen once. The source material was CD4+ T cells sorted from PBMCs, sampled around 25 months after vaccination. The origin of this receptor is a man aged 45 to 75 who received an inactivated influenza vaccine.

The CDR3 DNA sequence: TGTGCCATCAGTGAGTCGGCTAGCGGGAGTTTTGATACGCAGTATTTT. As protein: CAISESASGSFDTQYF. The genes are TRBV10-3 and TRBJ2-3, with 10 bases aligning to TRBD2. The CDR3 totals 16 residues. V shed 0 bases, J shed 6 bases, and the junction held 6 bases outside the gene matches. Germline CDR1 and CDR2: ENHRY and SYGVKD.